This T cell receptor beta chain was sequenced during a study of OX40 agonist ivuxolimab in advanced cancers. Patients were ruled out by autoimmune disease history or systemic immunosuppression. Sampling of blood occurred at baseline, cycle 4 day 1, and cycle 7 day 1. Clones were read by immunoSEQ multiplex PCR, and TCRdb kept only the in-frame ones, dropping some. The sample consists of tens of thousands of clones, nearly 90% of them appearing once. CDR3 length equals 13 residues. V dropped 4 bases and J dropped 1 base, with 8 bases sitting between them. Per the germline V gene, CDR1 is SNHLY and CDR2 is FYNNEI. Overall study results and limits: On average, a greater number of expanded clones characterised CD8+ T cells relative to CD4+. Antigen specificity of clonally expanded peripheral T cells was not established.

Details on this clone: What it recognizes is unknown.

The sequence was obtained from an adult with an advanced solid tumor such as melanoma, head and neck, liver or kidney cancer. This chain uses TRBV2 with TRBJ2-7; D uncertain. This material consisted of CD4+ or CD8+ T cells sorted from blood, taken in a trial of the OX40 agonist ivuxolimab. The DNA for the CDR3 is TGTGCCAGCAGTGCTACTGTTTCCTACGAGCAGTACTTC. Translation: CASSATVSYEQYF.